The 7 T cell receptor beta chains listed next were all sequenced from one sample in a study of shared clonotypes between healthy human individuals. Here immunoSEQ multiplex PCR was the method, and the copy in TCRdb shows in-frame clones only, minus some. Here the sample spans about 1 million clones, roughly 75% being singletons. Sequenced sample: memory CD4+ T cells sorted from blood. The subset was: CD45RA-negative fraction. The receptors were sampled from a man between 18 and 29 years old in good health.

This clone was seen a few times. The chain employs TRBV7-2 and TRBJ1-3, with D unclear. The germline V and J ends were trimmed by 2 bases and 0 bases, with 8 bases remaining between them. This CDR3 region has 15 residues. Germline CDR1 is SGHTA and CDR2 is FQGNSA. As DNA, the CDR3 is TGTGCCAGCAGCTTACGGGGTACCTCTGGAAACACCATATATTTT. It is translated as CASSLRGTSGNTIYF. Based on the CDR3 plus reference TRBV7-2 and TRBJ1-3, the full variable domain is GAGVSQSPSNKVTEKGKDVELRCDPISGHTALYWYRQSLGQGLEFLIYFQGNSAPDKSGLPSDRFSAERTGGSVSTLTIQRTQQEDSAVYLCASSLRGTSGNTIYFGEGSWLTVV.

A few counts support this clone. The genes are TRBV10-1 and TRBJ2-5; the D gene is possibly TRBD1 (6 bases). Germline assignment: CDR1 WNHNN and CDR2 SYGVQD (reference sequence). With 5 bases removed from V and 1 base from J, the gap between germline ends came to 8 bases. CDR3 length equals 13 residues. CDR3 loop: CASSRQVQETQYF. The CDR3 coding sequence is TGCGCCAGCAGTCGACAGGTCCAAGAGACCCAGTACTTC.

The chain employs TRBV2 and TRBJ2-3, with D tentatively TRBD2 (6 bases). This CDR3 contains 14 residues. In germline, CDR1 is SNHLY, CDR2 FYNNEI. V was cut by 7 bases and J by 5 bases, with 16 bases left in between. CDR3: CASNLARDRDTQYF. In DNA, the CDR3 is TGTGCCAGCAATCTCGCGCGGGACCGAGATACGCAGTATTTT.

CDR3 protein: CASSQFIATSGRRLYEQYF. The CDR3, as DNA: TGCGCCAGCAGTCAATTTATCGCGACTAGCGGGAGACGCCTTTACGAGCAGTACTTC. The rearrangement links TRBV23-1 to TRBJ2-7; 12 nucleotides align to TRBD2. TRBV23-1 counts as an open reading frame of uncertain function. The ends lost 1 base at V and 4 bases at J; junction bases unmatched: 14. There are 19 residues in the CDR3.

As for this clone: A far larger clone differs by one base, so this is likely a read error. The V and J genes are TRBV5-5 and TRBJ1-2, with 10 nucleotides matching TRBD1. V lost 4 bases, J lost 3 bases, and 3 bases stayed unmatched. This CDR3 is built from 14 residues. Germline CDR1 reads SGHKS; CDR2 reads YYEKEE (reference sequence). For the CDR3, the DNA is TGTGCCAGCAGCACCGGGACAGGGGACTATGGCTACACCTTC. Residues: CASSTGTGDYGYTF.

The rearrangement uses TRBV4-3 and TRBJ1-1; unclear D gene. Per the germline V gene, CDR1 is LGHNA and CDR2 is YSLEER. The germline V and J ends were trimmed by 0 bases and 4 bases, with 9 bases remaining between them. The CDR3 length is 14 residues. This CDR3 is CASSQEGGSTEAFF. The CDR3 DNA reads TGCGCCAGCAGCCAAGAGGGAGGGAGCACTGAAGCTTTCTTT.

This clone has just one count. V is TRBV7-9 and J is TRBJ2-2; no reliable D call. Trimming took 5 bases from V and 1 from J, leaving 14 bases between them. Germline CDR1 reads SEHNR; CDR2 reads FQNEAQ (reference sequence). CDR3 size: 16 residues. CDR3 amino acids: CASSARRTRNTGELFF. CDR3 DNA sequence: TGTGCCAGCAGCGCCAGACGGACCAGGAACACCGGGGAGCTGTTTTTT.